The sequence of this T cell receptor beta chain was determined in a study of T cells in localized non-small cell lung cancer. Method: immunoSEQ multiplex PCR; TCRdb's copy keeps in-frame clones and lacks some. In the table there are around 130,000 clones, around 90% of which are singletons. This CDR3 is 14 amino acids long. The V end lost 4 bases, the J end lost 0 bases, and 13 bases lay between the germline ends. The germline V gene encodes CDR1 GTSNPN and CDR2 SVGIG (reference sequence). The sequenced sample was peripheral blood, obtained before any cancer treatment. The clonotype was recovered from a female donor aged 60 or older with stage I lung adenocarcinoma. J is TRBJ2-7 and V is TRBV30, with D hard to call. CDR3 sequence reads: CAWNREGNSYEQYF. The CDR3 DNA follows: TGTGCCTGGAACCGCGAAGGAAACTCCTACGAGCAGTACTTC.